The 17 T cell receptor beta chains below all came from one sample that was sequenced in a study of PD-1 blockade in classical Hodgkin lymphoma. Noted time point: cycle 4 day 1 (C4D1), after around six weeks of nivolumab. Each and every patient relapsed after autologous stem cell transplantation, and patients got differing brentuximab vedotin exposure. Purified CD4+ T cells were obtained from thawed PBMCs through magnetic negative selection. Only in-frame clones appear in the TCRdb table, and some are missing; sequencing was by immunoSEQ multiplex PCR. The sample records about 22,000 clones, approximately 68% being singletons. Sequenced material: CD4+ T cells from blood, taken before the fourth cycle of nivolumab. The source of these receptors is a human donor with classical Hodgkin lymphoma.

The rearrangement joins TRBV9 to TRBJ1-2, with D unresolved. The CDR3 runs to 16 residues. CDR1 is SGDLS and CDR2 is YYNGEE in the germline V gene. Trimming removed 0 bases at V and 0 bases at J, with 12 bases between. DNA of the CDR3: TGTGCCAGCAGCGTAGCAGACTCTACAGCTAACTATGGCTACACCTTC. Translating it yields CASSVADSTANYGYTF.

This rearrangement joins TRBV10-3 to TRBJ1-1, with D hard to call. With 6 bases removed from V and 2 bases from J, the gap between germline ends came to 4 bases. CDR1 ENHRY and CDR2 SYGVKD come from the germline V gene. There are 11 residues in the CDR3. CDR3 sequence (DNA): TGTGCCATCAGCGGTAACACTGAAGCTTTCTTT. This codes for CAISGNTEAFF.

The chain combines TRBV19 with TRBJ2-1; no clear D gene. The ends were cut back, 3 bases at V and 8 bases at J, with 14 bases in the middle. The CDR3 is made up of 14 amino acids. Germline lookup yields CDR1 LNHDA and CDR2 SQIVND (reference sequence). CDR3 nucleotides: TGTGCCAGTAGTATGGCCGACATTACCTATGAGCAGTTCTTC. Encoded protein: CASSMADITYEQFF.

The rearrangement links TRBV4-3 to TRBJ2-7, with D perhaps TRBD1 or TRBD2 (5 bases each). In germline, CDR1 is LGHNA, CDR2 YSLEER. This CDR3 has 16 residues. V was cut by 3 bases and J by 5 bases, with 20 bases left in between. Here the CDR3 DNA reads TGCGCCAGCAGCCACCCCACCCGGGACCCCATGGACGAGCAGTACTTC. Residues: CASSHPTRDPMDEQYF.

The gene calls are TRBV10-3 and TRBJ1-1; 8 nucleotides match TRBD1. The length of the CDR3 is 14 residues. The V and J ends lost 3 bases and 1 base, in that order; junction bases with no gene match: 1. Germline V CDR1 and CDR2: ENHRY, SYGVKD. The CDR3 is CAISEGQGNTEAFF. The CDR3, as DNA: TGTGCCATCAGTGAAGGACAGGGGAACACTGAAGCTTTCTTT.

The V gene is TRBV19, the J gene TRBJ2-7, with 8 bases matching TRBD1. CDR3 size: 14 residues. Germline lookup yields CDR1 LNHDA and CDR2 SQIVND (reference sequence). V was pared by 7 bases and J by 5 bases, with 10 bases of the junction left unmatched. The CDR3 nucleotides are TGTGCCAGTACCAGGGACAGGTGGTCCGACGAGCAGTACTTC. Residues: CASTRDRWSDEQYF. The variable domain in full, completed from reference TRBV19 and TRBJ2-7, reads DGGITQSPKYLFRKEGQNVTLSCEQNLNHDAMYWYRQDPGQGLRLIYYSQIVNDFQKGDIAEGYSVSREKKESFPLTVTSAQKNPTAFYLCASTRDRWSDEQYFGPGTRLTVT.

The V gene is TRBV7-8, the J gene TRBJ2-4; D might be TRBD1 (6 bases). Looked up from germline, CDR1 is SGHVS and CDR2 is FQNEAQ. The CDR3 spans 14 residues. The V end was cut by 5 bases, the J end by 1 base, with 9 bases between. The CDR3 DNA is TGTGCCAGCAGCAGAGACAGGGCCAAAAACATTCAGTACTTC. Protein sequence: CASSRDRAKNIQYF.

The genes are TRBV19 and TRBJ1-5; D is unresolved. CDR1 LNHDA and CDR2 SQIVND come from the germline V gene (reference sequence). Between the trimmed V and J ends, which lost 9 bases and 3 bases, there was a span of 15 bases. CDR3 size: 14 residues. The DNA for the CDR3 is TGTGCCAGCACTCCTCGGGAGGACAATCAGCCCCAGCATTTT. As protein: CASTPREDNQPQHF.

The V gene is TRBV27, the J gene TRBJ2-5; possibly TRBD1 for D (5 bases). Trimming pared 5 bases from V and 7 bases from J, leaving 17 bases between. The germline gives CDR1 MNHEY, CDR2 SMNVEV (reference sequence). The CDR3 loop spans 14 amino acids. The CDR3 is CASSGDRFTATQYF. The CDR3 DNA follows: TGTGCCAGCAGTGGTGACAGATTTACGGCGACCCAGTACTTC.

V usage is TRBV25-1 and J usage is TRBJ1-5, with D unclear. CDR1 MGHDK and CDR2 SYGVNS come from the germline V gene. This CDR3 is built from 16 residues. V lost 3 bases, J lost 2 bases, and 14 bases lay in between. The CDR3 loop is CASSDGSQAGNQPQHF. DNA for the CDR3: TGTGCCAGCAGTGATGGCTCCCAGGCGGGCAATCAGCCCCAGCATTTT.

The V call is TRBV19, the J call TRBJ2-7, with 7 bases identical to TRBD1. Germline CDR1 and CDR2: LNHDA and SQIVND (reference sequence). The trim removed 10 bases at V and 3 bases at J, leaving 6 bases unmatched. The length of the CDR3 is 12 residues. The CDR3 DNA is TGTGCCACCAACGCAGGGGGCTACGAGCAGTACTTC. Its protein is CATNAGGYEQYF.

This chain uses TRBV7-6 with TRBJ2-7, with 12 positions matching TRBD2. Losses at the gene ends were 5 bases for V and 4 bases for J; bases not matched to a gene: 3. CDR3 length: 14 amino acids. Germline CDR1 SGHVS, CDR2 FNYEAQ. Written as DNA, the CDR3 is TGTGCCAGCAGCAGGACTAGCGGGGTTTACGAGCAGTACTTC. Translated, it gives CASSRTSGVYEQYF.

This clone was observed a handful of times. The V gene is TRBV7-2, the J gene TRBJ1-2; 7 bases match TRBD1. Looked up from germline, CDR1 is SGHTA and CDR2 is FQGNSA. The CDR3 has 11 residues. J gave up 3 bases and V 9 bases, and 1 base lay outside the gene matches. The CDR3 protein is CASGTDYGYTF. In DNA form, the CDR3 reads TGTGCCAGTGGGACAGACTATGGCTACACCTTC.

This clone was picked up a small number of times. The rearrangement joins TRBV2 to TRBJ1-5, with D maybe TRBD1 (6 bases). Looked up from germline, CDR1 is SNHLY and CDR2 is FYNNEI. The CDR3 extends over 14 amino acids. V shed 4 bases and J shed 2 bases, with 9 bases lying between them. The CDR3 loop reads CASSVGAGNQPQHF. Here the CDR3 DNA reads TGTGCCAGCAGTGTGGGGGCAGGCAATCAGCCCCAGCATTTT.

The chain couples TRBV2 to TRBJ2-2; D is perhaps TRBD1 (5 bases). CDR1 SNHLY and CDR2 FYNNEI come from the germline V gene. Trimming removed 6 bases from V and 2 bases from J, with 10 bases in between. The CDR3 loop spans 14 amino acids. The CDR3 coding sequence is TGTGCCAGCAGAGAGGACACTAACACCGGGGAGCTGTTTTTT. It translates to CASREDTNTGELFF.

This clone was detected only a few times. The chain employs TRBV6-5 and TRBJ1-6; TRBD1 matches at 7 bases. The CDR3 extends over 13 amino acids. The V gene's germline CDR1 is MNHEY and CDR2 SVGAGI. J was trimmed by 8 bases and V by 5 bases; bases with no gene match: 3. This CDR3 reads CASSPQGYSPLHF. In nucleotides, the CDR3 is TGTGCCAGCAGTCCACAGGGGTATTCACCCCTCCACTTT.

The rearrangement links TRBV27 to TRBJ1-2; no reliable D call. Between the trimmed V and J ends, which lost 6 bases and 3 bases, there was a span of 8 bases. The CDR3 has 12 amino acids. Germline assignment: CDR1 MNHEY and CDR2 SMNVEV (reference sequence). CDR3 nucleotide sequence: TGTGCCAGCAGAAGAGAGGACTATGGCTACACCTTC. Protein: CASRREDYGYTF.